This TCR beta chain was found in a study of patients and donors after allogeneic stem cell transplantation. The table lists this clonotype with many counts. The junction differs from germline at one of its ends, possibly a read error. The CDR3 runs 13 residues. Germline loops: CDR1 LGHNA, CDR2 YNFKEQ. MiXCR was run by TCRdb on the RT-PCR reads, yielding one entry per CDR3 protein. The sample shows some 880,000 distinct CDR3 sequences, roughly 18% of them seen only once. This clonotype was sampled from a human donor who was either an allogeneic HSCT recipient or a stem cell or donor lymphocyte infusion donor (not recorded which). It is not recorded whose cells these are; they may come from a transplant donor. The chain links TRBV4-2 to TRBJ2-1; D ambiguous. Sequenced sample: blood, either unsorted or a sorted T cell fraction (not recorded which). The CDR3 region is CASSPTLVPPGLF. CDR3 coding DNA: TGTGCCAGCAGCCCCACGCTAGTCCCACCGGGCCTCTTC.